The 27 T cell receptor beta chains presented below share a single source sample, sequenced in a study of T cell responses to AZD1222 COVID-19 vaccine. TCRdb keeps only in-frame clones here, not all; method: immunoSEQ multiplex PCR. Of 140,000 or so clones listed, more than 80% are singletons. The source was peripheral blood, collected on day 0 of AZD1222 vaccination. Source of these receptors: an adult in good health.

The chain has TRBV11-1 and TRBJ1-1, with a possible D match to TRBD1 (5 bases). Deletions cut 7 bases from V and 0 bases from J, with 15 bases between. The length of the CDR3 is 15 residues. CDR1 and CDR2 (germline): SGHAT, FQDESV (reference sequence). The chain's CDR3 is CASTSPGGVNTEAFF. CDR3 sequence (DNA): TGTGCCAGCACCTCGCCGGGAGGGGTGAACACTGAAGCTTTCTTT.

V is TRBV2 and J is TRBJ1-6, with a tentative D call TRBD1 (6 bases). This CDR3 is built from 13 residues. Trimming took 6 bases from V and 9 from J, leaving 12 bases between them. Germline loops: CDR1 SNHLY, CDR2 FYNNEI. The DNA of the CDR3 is TGTGCCAGCAGACCCACAGGGACTTCACCCCTCCACTTT. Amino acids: CASRPTGTSPLHF.

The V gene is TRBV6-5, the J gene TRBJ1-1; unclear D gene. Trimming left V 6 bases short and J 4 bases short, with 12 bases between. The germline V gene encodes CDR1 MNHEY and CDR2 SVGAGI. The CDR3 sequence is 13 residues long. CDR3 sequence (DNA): TGTGCCAGCAGCTCGGGCGGCTTCACTGAAGCTTTCTTT. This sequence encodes CASSSGGFTEAFF.

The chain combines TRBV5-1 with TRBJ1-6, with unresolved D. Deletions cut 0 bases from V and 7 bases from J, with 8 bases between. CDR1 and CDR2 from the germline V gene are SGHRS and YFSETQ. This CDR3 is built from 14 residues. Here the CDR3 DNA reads TGCGCCAGCAGCTTGGCAGGACGGAATTCACCCCTCCACTTT. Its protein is CASSLAGRNSPLHF.

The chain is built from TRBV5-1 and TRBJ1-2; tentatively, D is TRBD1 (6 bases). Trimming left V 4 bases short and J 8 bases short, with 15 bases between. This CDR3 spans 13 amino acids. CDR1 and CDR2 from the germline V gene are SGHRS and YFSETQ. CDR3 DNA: TGCGCCAGCAGCGCCCCGGGGGCCGGAGGCTACACCTTC. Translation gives CASSAPGAGGYTF.

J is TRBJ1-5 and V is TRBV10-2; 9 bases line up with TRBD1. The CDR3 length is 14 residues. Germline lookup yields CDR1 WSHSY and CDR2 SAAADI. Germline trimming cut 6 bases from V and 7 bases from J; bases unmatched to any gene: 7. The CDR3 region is CASRKGQGQQPQHF. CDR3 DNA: TGCGCCAGCAGAAAGGGACAGGGTCAGCAGCCCCAGCATTTT.

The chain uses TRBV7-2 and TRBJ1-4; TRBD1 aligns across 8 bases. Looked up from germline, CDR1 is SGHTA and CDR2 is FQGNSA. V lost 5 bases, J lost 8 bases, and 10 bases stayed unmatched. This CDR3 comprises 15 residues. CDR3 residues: CASSRRQGQGEKLFF. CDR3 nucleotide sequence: TGTGCCAGCAGCCGTAGACAGGGGCAAGGGGAAAAACTGTTTTTT.

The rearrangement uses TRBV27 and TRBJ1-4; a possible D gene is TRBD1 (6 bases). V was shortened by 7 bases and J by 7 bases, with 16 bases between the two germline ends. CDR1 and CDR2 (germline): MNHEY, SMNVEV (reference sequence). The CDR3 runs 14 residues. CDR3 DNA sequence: TGTGCCAGCACCTTAAAGGGGGGCAGTGAAAAACTGTTTTTT. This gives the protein CASTLKGGSEKLFF.

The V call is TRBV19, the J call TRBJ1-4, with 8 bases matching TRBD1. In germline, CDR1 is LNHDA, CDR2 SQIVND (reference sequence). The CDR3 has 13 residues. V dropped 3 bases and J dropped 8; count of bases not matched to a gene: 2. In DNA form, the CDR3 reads TGTGCCAGTAGTATCAGGGGGCTCGAAAAACTGTTTTTT. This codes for CASSIRGLEKLFF.

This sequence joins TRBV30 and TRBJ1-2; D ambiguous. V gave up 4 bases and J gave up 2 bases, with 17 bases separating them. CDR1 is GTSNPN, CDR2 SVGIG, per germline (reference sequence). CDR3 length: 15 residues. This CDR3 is CAWNPEGFLNYGYTF. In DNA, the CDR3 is TGTGCCTGGAATCCGGAGGGCTTTTTAAACTATGGCTACACCTTC.

The CDR3 here is CASSLSFGELFF. For the CDR3, the DNA is TGTGCCAGCAGCTTGAGTTTCGGGGAGCTGTTTTTT. V and J are TRBV5-6 and TRBJ2-2; no firm D call. Looked up from germline, CDR1 is SGHDT and CDR2 is YYEEEE. V lost 1 base and J 7 bases, leaving 5 bases between the germline ends. This CDR3 contains 12 residues.

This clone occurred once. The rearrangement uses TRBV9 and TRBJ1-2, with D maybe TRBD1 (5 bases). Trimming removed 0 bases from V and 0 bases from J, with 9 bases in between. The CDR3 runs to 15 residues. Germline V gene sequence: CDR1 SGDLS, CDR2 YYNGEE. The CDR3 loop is CASSVAGGANYGYTF. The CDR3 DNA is TGTGCCAGCAGCGTAGCCGGGGGAGCTAACTATGGCTACACCTTC.

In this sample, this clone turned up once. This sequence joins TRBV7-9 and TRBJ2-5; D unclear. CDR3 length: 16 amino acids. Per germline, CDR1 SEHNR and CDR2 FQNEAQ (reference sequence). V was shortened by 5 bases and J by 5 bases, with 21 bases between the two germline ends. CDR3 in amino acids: CASSRNRPVDRETQYF. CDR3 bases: TGTGCCAGCAGCCGAAACCGGCCCGTTGATAGGGAGACCCAGTACTTC.

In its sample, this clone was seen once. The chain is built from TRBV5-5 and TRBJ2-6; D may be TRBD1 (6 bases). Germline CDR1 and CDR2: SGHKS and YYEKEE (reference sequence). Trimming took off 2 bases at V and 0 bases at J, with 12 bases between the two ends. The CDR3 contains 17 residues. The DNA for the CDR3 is TGTGCCAGCAGCTTCCAGGGGCAGATCTCTGGGGCCAACGTCCTGACTTTC. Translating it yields CASSFQGQISGANVLTF.

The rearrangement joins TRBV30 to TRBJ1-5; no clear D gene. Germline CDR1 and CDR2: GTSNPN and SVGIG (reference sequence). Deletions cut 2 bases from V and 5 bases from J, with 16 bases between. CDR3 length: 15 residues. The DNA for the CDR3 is TGTGCCTGGAGTCAGCGGGCAGCGCAAGATCAGCCCCAGCATTTT. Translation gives CAWSQRAAQDQPQHF.

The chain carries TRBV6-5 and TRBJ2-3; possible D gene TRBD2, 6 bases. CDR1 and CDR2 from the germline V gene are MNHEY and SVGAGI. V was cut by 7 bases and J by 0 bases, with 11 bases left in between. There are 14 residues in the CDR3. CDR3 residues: CASKGGVSTDTQYF. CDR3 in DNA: TGTGCCAGCAAGGGCGGGGTTAGCACAGATACGCAGTATTTT.

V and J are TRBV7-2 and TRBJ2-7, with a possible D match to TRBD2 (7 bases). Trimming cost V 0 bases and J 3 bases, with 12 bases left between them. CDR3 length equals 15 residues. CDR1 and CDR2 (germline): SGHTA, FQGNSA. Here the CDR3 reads CASSLAPGGVYEQYF. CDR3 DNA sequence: TGTGCCAGCAGCTTAGCGCCGGGGGGCGTCTACGAGCAGTACTTC.

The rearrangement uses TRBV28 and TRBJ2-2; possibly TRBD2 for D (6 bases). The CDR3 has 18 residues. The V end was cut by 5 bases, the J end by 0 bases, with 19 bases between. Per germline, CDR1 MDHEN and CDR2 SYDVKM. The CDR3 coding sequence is TGTGCCAGCAGTGTAGGGACTCCATATGTCGCGAACACCGGGGAGCTGTTTTTT. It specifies CASSVGTPYVANTGELFF.

The CDR3 nucleotides are TGTGCCAGCTCACCCGACAGGGGGCGAACGACTGAAGCTTTCTTT. Translating it yields CASSPDRGRTTEAFF. The chain employs TRBV18 and TRBJ1-1, with 10 nucleotides matching TRBD1. CDR3 length: 15 amino acids. Germline V gene sequence: CDR1 KGHSH, CDR2 LQKENI. V lost 3 bases, J lost 5 bases, and 6 bases stayed unmatched.

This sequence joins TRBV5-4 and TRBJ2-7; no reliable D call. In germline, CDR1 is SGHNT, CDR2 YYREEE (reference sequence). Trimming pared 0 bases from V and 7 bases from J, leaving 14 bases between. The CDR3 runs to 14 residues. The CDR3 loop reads CASSLEGRPIEQYF. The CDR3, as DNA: TGTGCCAGCAGCTTGGAGGGCAGACCCATTGAGCAGTACTTC.

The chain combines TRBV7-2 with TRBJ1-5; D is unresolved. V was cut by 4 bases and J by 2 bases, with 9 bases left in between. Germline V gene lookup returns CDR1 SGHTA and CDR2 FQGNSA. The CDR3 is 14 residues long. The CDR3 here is CASSSLQGNQPQHF. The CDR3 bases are TGTGCCAGCAGCTCTCTTCAAGGCAATCAGCCCCAGCATTTT.

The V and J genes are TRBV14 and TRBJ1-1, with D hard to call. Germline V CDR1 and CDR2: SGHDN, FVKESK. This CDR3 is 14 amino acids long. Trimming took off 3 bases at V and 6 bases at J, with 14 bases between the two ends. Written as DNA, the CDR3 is TGTGCCAGCAGCCAGGGGTGGGTAAGGTCTGAAGCTTTCTTT. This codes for CASSQGWVRSEAFF.

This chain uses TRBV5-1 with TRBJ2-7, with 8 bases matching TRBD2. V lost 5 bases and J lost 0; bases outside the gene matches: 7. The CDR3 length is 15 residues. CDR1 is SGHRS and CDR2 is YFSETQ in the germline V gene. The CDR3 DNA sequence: TGCGCCAGCAGTCGAGGAGCGGGGGACTCCTACGAGCAGTACTTC. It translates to CASSRGAGDSYEQYF. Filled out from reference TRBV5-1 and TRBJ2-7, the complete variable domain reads KAGVTQTPRYLIKTRGQQVTLSCSPISGHRSVSWYQQTPGQGLQFLFEYFSETQRNKGNFPGRFSGRQFSNSRSEMNVSTLELGDSALYLCASSRGAGDSYEQYFGPGTRLTVT.

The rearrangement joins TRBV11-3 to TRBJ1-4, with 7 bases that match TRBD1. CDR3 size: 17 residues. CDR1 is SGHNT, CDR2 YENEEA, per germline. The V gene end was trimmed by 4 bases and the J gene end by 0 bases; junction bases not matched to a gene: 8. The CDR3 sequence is CASSSPDRPATNEKLFF. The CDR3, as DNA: TGTGCCAGCAGCTCCCCGGACAGGCCCGCAACTAATGAAAAACTGTTTTTT.

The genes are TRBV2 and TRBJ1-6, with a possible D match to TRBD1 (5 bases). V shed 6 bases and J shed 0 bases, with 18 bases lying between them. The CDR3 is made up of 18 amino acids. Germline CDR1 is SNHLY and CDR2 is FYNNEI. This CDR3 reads CASRGPGALSSYNSPLHF. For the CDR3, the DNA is TGTGCCAGCAGGGGGCCCGGGGCGCTTAGCTCCTATAATTCACCCCTCCACTTT.

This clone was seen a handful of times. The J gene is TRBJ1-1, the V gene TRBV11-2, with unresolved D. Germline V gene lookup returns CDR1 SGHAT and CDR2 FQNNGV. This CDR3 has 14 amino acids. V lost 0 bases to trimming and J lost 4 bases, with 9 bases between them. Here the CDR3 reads CASSLEQSGTEAFF. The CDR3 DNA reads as TGTGCCAGCAGCTTAGAACAGTCAGGCACTGAAGCTTTCTTT.

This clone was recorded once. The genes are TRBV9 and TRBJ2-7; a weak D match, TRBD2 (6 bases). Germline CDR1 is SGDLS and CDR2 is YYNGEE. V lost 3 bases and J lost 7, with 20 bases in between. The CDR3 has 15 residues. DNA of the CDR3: TGTGCCAGCAGCGCACATACTCGGGAGACTGGAGAGCAGTACTTC. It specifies CASSAHTRETGEQYF.